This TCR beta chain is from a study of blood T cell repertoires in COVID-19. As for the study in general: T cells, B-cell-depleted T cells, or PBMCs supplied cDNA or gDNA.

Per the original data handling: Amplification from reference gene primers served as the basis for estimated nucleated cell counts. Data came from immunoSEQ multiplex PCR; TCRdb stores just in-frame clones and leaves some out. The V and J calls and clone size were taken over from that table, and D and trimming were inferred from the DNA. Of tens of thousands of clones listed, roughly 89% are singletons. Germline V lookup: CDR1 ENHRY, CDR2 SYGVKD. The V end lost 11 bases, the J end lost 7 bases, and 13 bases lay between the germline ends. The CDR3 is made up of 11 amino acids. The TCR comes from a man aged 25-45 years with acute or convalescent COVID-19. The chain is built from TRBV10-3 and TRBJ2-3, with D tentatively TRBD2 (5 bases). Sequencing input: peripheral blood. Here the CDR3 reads CACRGINTQYF. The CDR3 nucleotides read TGTGCCTGTCGGGGTATAAATACGCAGTATTTT.